Sequencing of this TCR beta chain was carried out in a study of shared clonotypes between healthy human individuals. Whole-study results and caveats: Large sequencing depth failed to make sorted-subset sequencing complete, rarefaction showed. Naive subsets tended to show greater estimated richness than memory subsets. The study found 4.5% to 6% of naive CD4 clonotypes shared across a few donors.

The CDR3 contains 17 residues. Trimming took 0 bases from V and 5 from J, leaving 19 bases between them. CDR1 is SGDLS, CDR2 YYNGEE, per germline. As to this clone: Its specificity is unknown.

Profiled with immunoSEQ multiplex PCR; TCRdb holds only in-frame clones, not every one. The table lists 2 million to 3 million clones, 90% to 95% of them singletons, with around 0.37% in the top ten. A CD45RA+ naive subset and a CD45RA-negative memory subset were split from CD4+ cells. This TCR was sampled from a man between 18 and 35 years old in good health. Some clones in this sample may be carry-over from other donors' samples. The chain employs TRBV9 and TRBJ2-3; D may correspond to TRBD1 or TRBD2 (5 bases each). The sequenced sample was naive CD4+ T cells from PBMCs. This sample's subset: CD45RA+ positively selected. CDR3 bases: TGTGCCAGCAGCGTAGGAGTGGTTGGGGGAACGGAAGATACGCAGTATTTT. Encoded protein: CASSVGVVGGTEDTQYF.